One sample yielded the 24 T cell receptor beta chains listed below, sequenced in a study of blood T cell repertoires in COVID-19. Only in-frame clones appear in the TCRdb table, and some are missing; sequencing was by immunoSEQ multiplex PCR. Found here are approximately 150,000 clones, roughly 84% of them singletons; the top ten hold roughly 6.8%. Sequencing used peripheral blood. The origin of the receptors is a woman aged 50 to 60 in a cohort sampled during active or convalescent COVID-19.

This sequence joins TRBV5-1 and TRBJ2-1, with TRBD2 as a possible D gene (5 bases). Germline V gene lookup returns CDR1 SGHRS and CDR2 YFSETQ. The V and J ends lost 4 bases and 0 bases respectively, with 14 bases between them. The CDR3 contains 16 residues. For the CDR3, the DNA is TGCGCCAGCAGCCTCACGAGCGGAGACTCCTACAATGAGCAGTTCTTC. Translating gives CASSLTSGDSYNEQFF.

This chain joins TRBV5-1 and TRBJ2-5; the match to TRBD2 covers 8 bases. Germline values: CDR1 SGHRS, CDR2 YFSETQ. The CDR3 runs 17 residues. Unmatched junction bases numbered 11, after V lost 2 bases and J lost 2 bases. The CDR3: CASSFPLYSGEQETQYF. The CDR3 bases are TGCGCCAGCAGCTTCCCCCTGTATAGCGGGGAACAAGAGACCCAGTACTTC.

The chain has TRBV21-1 and TRBJ2-6; TRBD1, as called in the table, went unchecked against the DNA. TRBV21-1 is marked as a pseudogene. CDR3 length equals 18 residues. The CDR3 sequence is CASSTGGQPYSGANVLTF. The CDR3 DNA sequence: TGTGCCAGCAGCACTGGGGGACAGCCTTACTCTGGGGCCAACGTCCTGACTTTC.

The chain uses TRBV27 and TRBJ1-3; 8 bases are shared with TRBD1. V was clipped by 1 base and J by 2 bases; unmatched bases: 1. The CDR3 length is 15 residues. Looked up from germline, CDR1 is MNHEY and CDR2 is SMNVEV (reference sequence). Here the CDR3 reads CASSLFRGPGNTIYF. The CDR3 DNA reads as TGTGCCAGCAGTTTATTCAGGGGGCCTGGAAACACCATATATTTT.

This chain connects TRBV14 to TRBJ1-6; D remains ambiguous. The CDR3 has 17 amino acids. Trimming stripped 3 bases from V and 6 bases from J, with 18 bases between. Germline CDR1 SGHDN, CDR2 FVKESK. DNA of the CDR3: TGTGCCAGCAGCCACATGACGGGTTCAATCGGTAATTCACCCCTCCACTTT. Its translation is CASSHMTGSIGNSPLHF.

V and J are TRBV2 and TRBJ2-5; 11 bases are a match to TRBD2. Germline CDR1 is SNHLY and CDR2 is FYNNEI. Trimming took 3 bases from V and 7 from J; bases not matched to a gene: 7. There are 15 residues in the CDR3. The CDR3 reads CASSDGTSGGGTQYF. CDR3 bases: TGTGCCAGCAGTGATGGGACTAGCGGAGGAGGGACCCAGTACTTC.

The rearrangement joins TRBV4-2 to TRBJ1-1, with a possible D match to TRBD1 (6 bases). Looked up from germline, CDR1 is LGHNA and CDR2 is YNFKEQ. Deletions cut 0 bases from V and 0 bases from J, with 8 bases between. The CDR3 spans 15 residues. The CDR3: CASSQDTGLNTEAFF. In nucleotides, the CDR3 is TGTGCCAGCAGCCAAGATACAGGGTTGAACACTGAAGCTTTCTTT.

The chain couples TRBV7-6 to TRBJ2-7; 10 bases agree with TRBD1. This CDR3 has 14 amino acids. The V gene's germline CDR1 is SGHVS and CDR2 FNYEAQ. V lost 6 bases, J lost 5 bases, and 7 bases stayed unmatched. This chain's CDR3 is CASRAGTGVDEQYF. The CDR3 region has the DNA TGTGCCAGCAGAGCGGGGACAGGGGTAGACGAGCAGTACTTC.

V is TRBV7-9 and J is TRBJ1-4, with unresolved D. The CDR3 loop spans 16 amino acids. Germline lookup yields CDR1 SEHNR and CDR2 FQNEAQ (reference sequence). The V and J ends lost 4 bases and 4 bases respectively, with 16 bases between them. For the CDR3, the DNA is TGTGCCAGCAGCTCCCCCTTCGCGGAGGTTAATGAAAAACTGTTTTTT. Its translation is CASSSPFAEVNEKLFF.

V usage is TRBV3-1 (or the pseudogene TRBV3-2) and J usage is TRBJ1-1; 9 bases are shared with TRBD1. V lost 5 bases and J lost 3; bases outside the gene matches: 7. Germline V gene sequence: CDR1 LGHDT, CDR2 YNNKEL (reference sequence). The CDR3 extends over 15 amino acids. CDR3 bases: TGTGCCAGCAGCACCCACAGGGGGCGGTACACTGAAGCTTTCTTT. It is translated as CASSTHRGRYTEAFF.

This clone was found a few times. This chain connects TRBV6-4 to TRBJ2-3; D is ambiguous. Per the germline V gene, CDR1 is MRHNA and CDR2 is SNTAGT. The CDR3 extends over 13 amino acids. The ends were cut back, 2 bases at V and 9 bases at J, with 12 bases in the middle. CDR3 region: CASSDKDSTTQYF. CDR3 DNA sequence: TGTGCCAGCAGTGACAAAGACTCCACCACGCAGTATTTT.

This sequence joins TRBV6-5 and TRBJ1-1, with 9 bases identical to TRBD1. This CDR3 is built from 15 residues. Germline V CDR1 and CDR2: MNHEY, SVGAGI. V was clipped by 3 bases and J by 4 bases; unmatched bases: 6. CDR3 nucleotide sequence: TGTGCCAGCAGTTATGGGATACAGGGGGCCACTGAAGCTTTCTTT. Translated: CASSYGIQGATEAFF.

This clone appeared a few times. The V gene is TRBV19, the J gene TRBJ1-2, with 7 nucleotides matching TRBD1. Germline loops: CDR1 LNHDA, CDR2 SQIVND (reference sequence). V gave up 10 bases and J gave up 2 bases; unmatched junction bases: 4. The CDR3 spans 12 residues. The chain's CDR3 is CATTTGNYGYTF. The CDR3 bases are TGTGCCACGACGACAGGGAACTATGGCTACACCTTC.

This rearrangement joins TRBV19 to TRBJ1-2; D is unclear. Germline V gene sequence: CDR1 LNHDA, CDR2 SQIVND (reference sequence). The CDR3 contains 14 residues. Trimming shortened V by 5 bases and J by 0 bases, and 10 bases separated the two germline ends. The CDR3 nucleotides read TGTGCCAGTAGTCGTACAGAATCTAACTATGGCTACACCTTC. This sequence encodes CASSRTESNYGYTF.

This sequence joins TRBV7-6 and TRBJ1-2; 8 positions match TRBD1. Germline trimming cut 0 bases from V and 0 bases from J; bases unmatched to any gene: 3. Germline lookup yields CDR1 SGHVS and CDR2 FNYEAQ. The CDR3 runs 16 residues. The CDR3 bases are TGTGCCAGCAGCTTAGCGGGACAGGATTCTAACTATGGCTACACCTTC. Translating it yields CASSLAGQDSNYGYTF.

V is TRBV4-3 and J is TRBJ2-3; D is possibly TRBD1 (5 bases). The ends were cut back, 0 bases at V and 2 bases at J, with 12 bases in the middle. Germline CDR1 and CDR2: LGHNA and YSLEER. CDR3 length: 16 amino acids. The CDR3 sequence: CASSQEKTVNTDTQYF. The CDR3 nucleotides are TGCGCCAGCAGCCAAGAAAAGACAGTAAACACAGATACGCAGTATTTT.

This clone was counted many times. The CDR3: CASSLTRGGPQHF. CDR3 sequence (DNA): TGTGCCAGCAGTTTAACTCGAGGTGGGCCCCAGCATTTT. This sequence joins TRBV12-3 or TRBV12-4 and TRBJ1-5; D not certain. The V gene lost 2 bases and the J gene lost 9 bases, with 11 bases spanning the gap. There are 13 residues in the CDR3.

The rearrangement joins TRBV6-6 to TRBJ1-1; D gene unclear. The CDR3 consists of 15 residues. V lost 0 bases and J 1 base, leaving 9 bases between the germline ends. CDR1 MNHNY and CDR2 SVGAGI come from the germline V gene (reference sequence). CDR3 sequence: CASSYSGGRNTEAFF. CDR3 nucleotides: TGTGCCAGCAGTTACTCGGGAGGAAGGAACACTGAAGCTTTCTTT.

The chain links TRBV19 to TRBJ1-1; D uncertain. CDR3 length equals 12 residues. Deletions cut 5 bases from V and 5 bases from J, with 9 bases between. Germline CDR1 reads LNHDA; CDR2 reads SQIVND (reference sequence). CDR3 coding DNA: TGTGCCAGTAGTGCCCTCAGAACTGAAGCTTTCTTT. This sequence encodes CASSALRTEAFF. The full variable domain, completed using reference TRBV19 and TRBJ1-1, is DGGITQSPKYLFRKEGQNVTLSCEQNLNHDAMYWYRQDPGQGLRLIYYSQIVNDFQKGDIAEGYSVSREKKESFPLTVTSAQKNPTAFYLCASSALRTEAFFGQGTRLTVV.

The rearrangement uses TRBV12-3 or TRBV12-4 and TRBJ2-1; D perhaps matches TRBD2 (5 bases). V was shortened by 6 bases and J by 8 bases, with 8 bases between the two germline ends. The CDR3 spans 11 residues. CDR3 in DNA: TGTGCCAGCAGCCGGGGTGATGAGCAGTTCTTC. This codes for CASSRGDEQFF.

This clone has just one count. The chain carries TRBV21-1 and TRBJ2-7; TRBD1 is taken as the D call from the table, unchecked against the DNA. TRBV21-1 is a recognized pseudogene. The CDR3 extends over 16 amino acids. CDR3 coding DNA: TGTGCCAGCAGCAAAGAGGACAGGACCCGCTCCTACGAGCAGTACTTC. Its translation: CASSKEDRTRSYEQYF.

The chain employs TRBV2 and TRBJ1-3; D is ambiguous. This CDR3 has 13 residues. The germline CDR1 and CDR2 sequences are SNHLY and FYNNEI. V lost 8 bases and J 4 bases, leaving 12 bases between the germline ends. The DNA of the CDR3 is TGTGCCAGCCTCGAGGCCGTAGGAAACACCATATATTTT. It translates to CASLEAVGNTIYF.

This clone appeared a single time. This CDR3 is CASSGGQGNTEAFF. The DNA for the CDR3 is TGTGCCAGCAGTGGGGGACAGGGGAACACTGAAGCTTTCTTT. The V call is TRBV6-4, the J call TRBJ1-1, with 9 bases that match TRBD1. The CDR3 length is 14 residues. The germline V gene has CDR1 MRHNA and CDR2 SNTAGT. V lost 4 bases and J lost 1; bases outside the gene matches: 1.

The chain combines TRBV5-4 with TRBJ2-5; possibly TRBD1 for D (5 bases). CDR1 SGHNT and CDR2 YYREEE come from the germline V gene (reference sequence). The CDR3 consists of 14 residues. V lost 4 bases and J lost 1, with 11 bases in between. The CDR3 here is CASSPSTVQETQYF. The CDR3 DNA is TGTGCCAGCAGCCCCTCGACAGTCCAAGAGACCCAGTACTTC.